This T cell receptor beta chain was sequenced for a study of T cell repertoires in cytomegalovirus infection. TCRdb re-called the reads through MiXCR, storing one row per CDR3 protein. The sample consists of hundreds of thousands of distinct CDR3 sequences, 24% of them appearing once. For this clonotype: Germline and junction disagree at one end, which may indicate a read error.

The source material was CD8+ T cells from PBMCs. The clonotype originates from a human donor in good health (CMV status not recorded). Some clones in this sample may be carry-over from other donors' samples.

The chain's CDR3 is CASSQYSGTGELFF. In nucleotides, the CDR3 is TGTGCCAGCAGCCAATACTCAGGCACCGGGGAGCTGTTTTTT. The V call is TRBV4-1, the J call TRBJ2-2; D is undetermined. The CDR3 length is 14 residues. Germline CDR1 reads MGHRA; CDR2 reads YSYEKL.